The 29 T cell receptor beta chains presented below share a single source sample, sequenced in a study of blood T cell repertoires in COVID-19 (dated by TCRdb to the early 2020s). Receptor amplification or capture employed the immunoSEQ multiplex PCR assay. Entries here come from immuneACCESS through TCRdb and include only in-frame sequences with V and J called. Some clones fail to appear in such tables; in the studies checked, an unresolved V gene covers under half of the shortfall, and the cause of the remainder is unknown. Counted in this sample were some 100,000 clones; approximately 75% of them appeared once. The leading ten clones occupy 10% to 15% of the sample. Sample: peripheral blood. These receptors were collected from a human donor in a cohort sampled during active COVID-19.

This rearrangement joins TRBV30 to TRBJ2-3; 8 bases align to TRBD1. The CDR3 totals 14 residues. The germline CDR1 and CDR2 sequences are GTSNPN and SVGIG (reference sequence). Germline trimming cut 4 bases from V and 1 base from J; bases unmatched to any gene: 4. CDR3 coding DNA: TGTGCCTGGAAAGTGACAGGGGGCACAGATACGCAGTATTTT. Protein: CAWKVTGGTDTQYF.

The gene calls are TRBV6-1 and TRBJ1-5, with D hard to call. The CDR3 sequence is 13 residues long. With 3 bases removed from V and 8 bases from J, the gap between germline ends came to 11 bases. CDR1 and CDR2 from the germline V gene are MNHNS and SASEGT. This CDR3 reads CASSDIRVEPQHF. The CDR3 nucleotides are TGTGCCAGCAGTGATATCCGGGTAGAGCCCCAGCATTTT.

The V call is TRBV24-1, the J call TRBJ1-5; D call uncertain. Trimming took off 5 bases at V and 2 bases at J, with 6 bases between the two ends. CDR1 is KGHDR, CDR2 SFDVKD, per germline. The CDR3 runs to 13 residues. The CDR3 region has the DNA TGTGCCACCAGTGCGGGAGGCAATCAGCCCCAGCATTTT. It codes for CATSAGGNQPQHF.

J is TRBJ1-1 and V is TRBV5-1; 7 nucleotides line up with TRBD1. V shed 1 base and J 3 bases; nucleotides not matched to a gene: 6. Germline CDR1 SGHRS, CDR2 YFSETQ. CDR3 length equals 15 residues. CDR3 amino acids: CASSLRQGGDTEAFF. The CDR3 DNA reads TGCGCCAGCAGCTTGAGACAGGGCGGGGACACTGAAGCTTTCTTT.

The chain uses TRBV4-1 and TRBJ2-1; 15 bases map to TRBD2. Germline lookup yields CDR1 MGHRA and CDR2 YSYEKL. CDR3 size: 17 residues. Trimming cost V 3 bases and J 6 bases; bases outside gene matches: 6. The CDR3 reads CASSQPGLAGGPNEQFF. CDR3 DNA: TGCGCCAGCAGCCAGCCGGGACTAGCGGGGGGCCCCAATGAGCAGTTCTTC.

The chain recombines TRBV2 with TRBJ2-1; D may be TRBD1 (5 bases). The CDR3 has 14 residues. The germline gives CDR1 SNHLY, CDR2 FYNNEI. Trimming took off 7 bases at V and 5 bases at J, with 15 bases between the two ends. The CDR3 here is CASKETENHNEQFF. CDR3 sequence (DNA): TGTGCCAGCAAGGAGACAGAAAATCACAATGAGCAGTTCTTC.

The V gene is TRBV18, the J gene TRBJ2-7; 10 bases are a match to TRBD1. Trimming took 6 bases from V and 5 from J; bases not matched to a gene: 10. Germline V gene data show CDR1 as KGHSH and CDR2 as LQKENI. The CDR3 spans 15 residues. CDR3 in DNA: TGTGCCAGCTCCCCGCTCCGGGACAGGGGCCACGAGCAGTACTTC. This gives the protein CASSPLRDRGHEQYF. Full variable domain (outside the CDR3, taken from reference TRBV18 and TRBJ2-7): NAGVMQNPRHLVRRRGQEARLRCSPMKGHSHVYWYRQLPEEGLKFMVYLQKENIIDESGMPKERFSAEFPKEGPSILRIQQVVRGDSAAYFCASSPLRDRGHEQYFGPGTRLTVT.

This clone was counted at least ten times. The V and J genes are TRBV6-1 and TRBJ2-3; 14 bases are shared with TRBD2. V gave up 3 bases and J gave up 4 bases; unmatched junction bases: 0. The CDR3 has 15 residues. Germline CDR1 MNHNS, CDR2 SASEGT. The CDR3 protein is CASSETSGGADTQYF. CDR3 sequence (DNA): TGTGCCAGCAGTGAGACTAGCGGGGGGGCAGATACGCAGTATTTT.

This chain links TRBV9 with TRBJ1-6; D is unclear. Trimming shortened V by 0 bases and J by 9 bases, and 10 bases separated the two germline ends. From germline, CDR1 is SGDLS and CDR2 YYNGEE. The CDR3 extends over 14 amino acids. CDR3 in amino acids: CASSVGGSGSPLHF. The CDR3 DNA reads as TGTGCCAGCAGCGTAGGAGGGTCCGGTTCACCCCTCCACTTT.

Here the CDR3 reads CASSFLRDRGLDEQFF. The CDR3, as DNA: TGTGCCAGCAGCTTTCTCCGGGACAGGGGACTCGATGAGCAGTTCTTC. This chain connects TRBV7-8 to TRBJ2-1; the match to TRBD1 covers 10 bases. Germline CDR1 and CDR2: SGHVS and FQNEAQ. V was clipped by 3 bases and J by 8 bases; unmatched bases: 10. CDR3 length: 16 amino acids. Supplemented by reference TRBV7-8 and TRBJ2-1, the full variable domain reads GAGVSQSPRYKVAKRGQDVALRCDPISGHVSLFWYQQALGQGPEFLTYFQNEAQLDKSGLPSDRFFAERPEGSVSTLKIQRTQQEDSAVYLCASSFLRDRGLDEQFFGPGTRLTVL.

The rearrangement uses TRBV11-2 and TRBJ2-2; 7 positions agree with TRBD1. The V and J ends lost 6 bases and 3 bases, in that order; junction bases with no gene match: 10. Germline V CDR1 and CDR2: SGHAT, FQNNGV. There are 16 residues in the CDR3. The CDR3 reads CASSPRNRGYTGELFF. The CDR3 DNA sequence: TGTGCCAGCAGTCCCAGGAACAGGGGCTACACCGGGGAGCTGTTTTTT.

This sequence joins TRBV6-6 and TRBJ2-2; 7 nucleotides match TRBD1. In germline, CDR1 is MNHNY, CDR2 SVGAGI (reference sequence). With V trimmed by 7 bases and J by 5 bases, 7 bases remained unmatched. CDR3 length: 14 residues. The CDR3, as DNA: TGTGCCAGCACCCGGACAGGAGGAACCGGGGAGCTGTTTTTT. The encoded protein is CASTRTGGTGELFF.

The chain is built from TRBV5-1 and TRBJ1-2, with 7 bases matching TRBD1. From germline, CDR1 is SGHRS and CDR2 YFSETQ. V lost 3 bases and J lost 4; bases outside the gene matches: 6. The CDR3 has 14 residues. CDR3 amino acids: CASSSLQGTYGYTF. The CDR3 DNA is TGCGCCAGCAGCTCACTACAGGGGACCTATGGCTACACCTTC.

This clone was seen a single time. The V and J genes are TRBV3-1 (or the pseudogene TRBV3-2) and TRBJ2-7; a possible D gene is TRBD2 (5 bases). The germline V gene encodes CDR1 LGHDT and CDR2 YNNKEL (reference sequence). The germline V and J ends were trimmed by 3 bases and 6 bases, with 12 bases remaining between them. CDR3 length: 13 amino acids. The chain's CDR3 is CASSQSLAGEQYF. As DNA, the CDR3 is TGTGCCAGCAGCCAGAGTCTAGCTGGCGAGCAGTACTTC.

This chain joins TRBV13 and TRBJ2-1; 7 bases map to TRBD1. This CDR3 contains 14 residues. Germline CDR1 and CDR2: PRHDT and FYEKMQ (reference sequence). The trim removed 3 bases at V and 2 bases at J, leaving 1 base unmatched. CDR3 DNA sequence: TGTGCCAGCAGCTTGACAGGGACCTACAATGAGCAGTTCTTC. This translates into CASSLTGTYNEQFF.

J is TRBJ2-7 and V is TRBV7-9, with TRBD2 matching 8 bases. J was trimmed by 5 bases and V by 8 bases; bases with no gene match: 5. There are 12 residues in the CDR3. The germline CDR1 and CDR2 sequences are SEHNR and FQNEAQ (reference sequence). CDR3 amino acids: CASWRGVHEQYF. The CDR3 DNA reads as TGTGCCAGCTGGCGGGGGGTCCACGAGCAGTACTTC.

The V call is TRBV10-1, the J call TRBJ2-4; a weak D match, TRBD2 (6 bases). The CDR3 has 15 residues. Trimming removed 0 bases from V and 0 bases from J, with 6 bases in between. CDR1 is WNHNN and CDR2 is SYGVQD in the germline V gene (reference sequence). The CDR3 is CASSESGLAKNIQYF. In nucleotides, the CDR3 is TGCGCCAGCAGTGAGTCGGGACTAGCCAAAAACATTCAGTACTTC.

The chain combines TRBV5-1 with TRBJ2-1; 7 nucleotides line up with TRBD1. V lost 2 bases, J lost 5 bases, and 7 bases stayed unmatched. The CDR3 covers 15 residues. Germline CDR1 is SGHRS and CDR2 is YFSETQ. The CDR3: CASSFVQGSHNEQFF. CDR3 nucleotides: TGCGCCAGCAGCTTCGTACAGGGGAGCCACAATGAGCAGTTCTTC.

The chain carries TRBV5-4 and TRBJ2-1, with TRBD2 matching 10 bases. The CDR3 is 18 amino acids. Germline V gene data show CDR1 as SGHNT and CDR2 as YYREEE (reference sequence). Losses at the gene ends were 2 bases for V and 2 bases for J; bases not matched to a gene: 10. The CDR3 DNA reads as TGTGCCAGCAGCTTCCCAGCGGGGGGGCGGGGTACCTACAATGAGCAGTTCTTC. Encoded protein: CASSFPAGGRGTYNEQFF.

The J gene is TRBJ2-3, the V gene TRBV9; 7 positions agree with TRBD1. Per the germline V gene, CDR1 is SGDLS and CDR2 is YYNGEE. Losses at the gene ends were 4 bases for V and 3 bases for J; bases not matched to a gene: 5. This CDR3 has 14 amino acids. The CDR3 region is CASSRDSRTDTQYF. The CDR3 DNA is TGTGCCAGCAGCAGGGACAGCCGGACAGATACGCAGTATTTT.

The chain recombines TRBV5-1 with TRBJ2-1; 8 bases align to TRBD2. V dropped 2 bases and J dropped 2; count of bases not matched to a gene: 3. Germline lookup yields CDR1 SGHRS and CDR2 YFSETQ. CDR3 length: 15 amino acids. The CDR3 protein is CASSLAGAAYNEQFF. For the CDR3, the DNA is TGCGCCAGCAGCTTAGCGGGGGCCGCCTACAATGAGCAGTTCTTC.

The chain has TRBV5-1 and TRBJ2-2; unclear D gene. Germline V CDR1 and CDR2: SGHRS, YFSETQ. Deletions cut 2 bases from V and 3 bases from J, with 11 bases between. This CDR3 has 15 residues. In DNA form, the CDR3 reads TGCGCCAGCAGCTTAAGTACGGCGGACACCGGGGAGCTGTTTTTT. It specifies CASSLSTADTGELFF.

The chain has TRBV12-5 and TRBJ2-3; 10 bases agree with TRBD2. Trimming cost V 3 bases and J 1 base; bases outside gene matches: 4. Germline CDR1 reads LGHNT; CDR2 reads FRNRAP. The CDR3 has 16 residues. The CDR3 sequence: CASGLGTSAGTDTQYF. CDR3 nucleotides: TGTGCTAGTGGTTTAGGGACTAGCGCCGGCACAGATACGCAGTATTTT.

This clone appeared a few times. V and J are TRBV12-3 or TRBV12-4 and TRBJ2-2, with no clear D. The CDR3 spans 13 residues. The V end lost 2 bases, the J end lost 7 bases, and 8 bases lay between the germline ends. The CDR3 coding sequence is TGTGCCAGCAGTTTAAATTGGAGCGGGGAGCTGTTTTTT. Translating gives CASSLNWSGELFF.

The rearrangement links TRBV6-5 to TRBJ1-1, with 7 bases fitting TRBD1. This CDR3 is built from 13 residues. Trimming at V came to 6 bases and at J to 4 bases, leaving 5 bases not matched to a gene. Germline V gives CDR1 MNHEY, CDR2 SVGAGI. The CDR3 bases are TGTGCCAGCAGCCCGGACAGGACCACTGAAGCTTTCTTT. This codes for CASSPDRTTEAFF.

V gene TRBV7-3 combines with J gene TRBJ1-1; 9 nucleotides line up with TRBD1. The ends lost 1 base at V and 5 bases at J; junction bases unmatched: 8. Germline-derived CDR1 and CDR2 are SGHTA and FQGTGA. The CDR3 covers 16 residues. The CDR3 DNA follows: TGTGCCAGCAGCTTAAATGGGGACAGGGTCACGACTGAAGCTTTCTTT. It yields the protein CASSLNGDRVTTEAFF.

This chain connects TRBV10-3 to TRBJ1-1; D remains unclear. The V gene's germline CDR1 is ENHRY and CDR2 SYGVKD. The length of the CDR3 is 14 residues. Trimming cost V 2 bases and J 4 bases, with 11 bases left between them. The CDR3 coding sequence is TGTGCCATCAGTGAGGCGGGAGGAGGCACTGAAGCTTTCTTT. Its translation: CAISEAGGGTEAFF.

The genes are TRBV28 and TRBJ2-7, with D hard to call. The germline V gene encodes CDR1 MDHEN and CDR2 SYDVKM. Trimming cost V 6 bases and J 0 bases, with 6 bases left between them. The CDR3 has 12 residues. CDR3 coding DNA: TGTGCCAGCAGGGCAGTCTCCTACGAGCAGTACTTC. Translation gives CASRAVSYEQYF.

This clone is a singleton in its sample. The J gene is TRBJ1-6, the V gene TRBV24-1; D possibly corresponds to TRBD1 (5 bases). V was trimmed by 4 bases and J by 11 bases, leaving 29 bases between them. The CDR3 has 19 amino acids. CDR1 and CDR2 from the germline V gene are KGHDR and SFDVKD. DNA for the CDR3: TGTGCCACCAGTGAGGGGCCTCCGCTCAGACAGTCTAAAGGGCCACCCCTCCACTTT. Residues: CATSEGPPLRQSKGPPLHF.